Listed below are T cell receptor beta chains from one sample, sequenced in a study of lymphopenia after photon versus proton radiotherapy. The assay was immunoSEQ multiplex PCR, and TCRdb's table has in-frame clones only and misses some. In the table there are fewer than 35,000 clones, roughly 87% of which are singletons. This specimen was peripheral blood, taken from a patient treated with proton-based radiotherapy. The source of these receptors is a woman in her sixties or seventies with pancreatic cancer. Some clones in this sample may be carry-over from other donors' samples. Both conserved end residues are part of each CDR3. The D gene is left open where the match is weak. Size is omitted from some rows. Given values are once, few, many or a class for expanded clones.

NA	TRBV29-1	NA	TRBJ2-3	12	TGCAGCGTTGGCTCAGGGGCAGATACGCAGTATTTT	CSVGSGADTQYF
TRBD2	TRBV7-2	few	TRBJ2-3	14	TGTGCCAGTGAAGCGGGAGGGCTCACAGATACGCAGTATTTT	CASEAGGLTDTQYF
NA	TRBV28	NA	TRBJ2-7	12	TGTGCCAGCAGTCCCTCCTGGGGCGAGCAGTACTTC	CASSPSWGEQYF
NA	TRBV5-4	NA	TRBJ2-3	12	TGTGCCAGCAGCTTGGAGGTAGATACGCAGTATTTT	CASSLEVDTQYF
TRBD2	TRBV27	NA	TRBJ2-1	16	TGTGCCAGCAGTTTTTTAGCGGGCCAACTTTACAATGAGCAGTTCTTC	CASSFLAGQLYNEQFF
NA	TRBV28	NA	TRBJ1-4	14	TGTGCCAGCAGTTTGGGGGGGAGGAGGGAAAAACTGTTTTTT	CASSLGGRREKLFF
TRBD1	TRBV30	NA	TRBJ2-5	14	TGTGCCTGGGCCAGGGGGCGAGGGCAAGAGACCCAGTACTTC	CAWARGRGQETQYF
TRBD1	TRBV10-2	NA	TRBJ1-5	15	TGCGCCAGCAGTGAGCTAAGGGGGCTAGTTCAGCCCCAGCATTTT	CASSELRGLVQPQHF
NA	TRBV11-3	NA	TRBJ2-1	14	TGTGCCAGCAGCCGAACCCGAACGGAGAGTGAGCAGTTCTTC	CASSRTRTESEQFF
TRBD2	TRBV11-2	NA	TRBJ2-7	13	TGTGCCAGCAGTTATAGCGGGATCTACGAGCAGTACTTC	CASSYSGIYEQYF
TRBD2	TRBV28	NA	TRBJ2-2	17	TGTGCCAGCAGCTCCCTGGGGAGGGAGGGCCTAGACGGGGAGCTGTTTTTT	CASSSLGREGLDGELFF
TRBD1	TRBV28	NA	TRBJ2-7	17	TGTGCCAGCAGTTTCTCGGGACAGGGGAAATTCGACTACGAGCAGTACTTC	CASSFSGQGKFDYEQYF
TRBD1	TRBV5-1	NA	TRBJ2-1	14	TGCGCCAGCAGCTGGCAAGGGACAGACAATGAGCAGTTCTTC	CASSWQGTDNEQFF
NA	TRBV5-6	NA	TRBJ2-1	15	TGTGCCAGCAGCCCCGGGACTGTAGCCTACAATGAGCAGTTCTTC	CASSPGTVAYNEQFF
TRBD1	TRBV7-2	once	TRBJ2-1	16	TGTGCCAGCAGCTTAATTTCAGGGGGCTCCTACAATGAGCAGTTCTTC	CASSLISGGSYNEQFF
NA	TRBV28	NA	TRBJ2-1	15	TGTGCCAGCAGTCGCCCGGGGACAACCCTCAATGAGCAGTTCTTC	CASSRPGTTLNEQFF
NA	TRBV19	NA	TRBJ2-1	16	TGTGCCAGTAGTATAGGTACCGGGACACTTCACAATGAGCAGTTCTTC	CASSIGTGTLHNEQFF
TRBD2	TRBV29-1	NA	TRBJ2-5	16	TGCAGCGTTCGAATGGGACTAGCGGGAGGGCAAGAGACCCAGTACTTC	CSVRMGLAGGQETQYF
NA	TRBV7-6	NA	TRBJ2-5	16	TGTGCCAGCAGCTTGACAGGGAGCGGGGCTGGAGAGACCCAGTACTTC	CASSLTGSGAGETQYF
NA	TRBV7-2	NA	TRBJ2-1	14	TGTGCCAGCAGCTTAGTGCGGCGGGACGATGAGCAGTTCTTC	CASSLVRRDDEQFF